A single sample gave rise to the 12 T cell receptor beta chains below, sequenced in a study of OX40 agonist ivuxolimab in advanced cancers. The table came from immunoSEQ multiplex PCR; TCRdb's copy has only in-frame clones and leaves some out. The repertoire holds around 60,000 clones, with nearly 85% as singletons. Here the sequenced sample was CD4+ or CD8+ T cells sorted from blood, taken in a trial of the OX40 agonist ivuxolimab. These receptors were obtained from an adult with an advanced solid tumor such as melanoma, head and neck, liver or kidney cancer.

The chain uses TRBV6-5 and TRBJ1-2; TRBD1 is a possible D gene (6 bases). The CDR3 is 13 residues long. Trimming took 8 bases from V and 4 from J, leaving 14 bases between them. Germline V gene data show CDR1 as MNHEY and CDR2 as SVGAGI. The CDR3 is CASSLQGPYGYTF. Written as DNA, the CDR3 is TGTGCCAGCTCCCTACAGGGCCCCTATGGCTACACCTTC.

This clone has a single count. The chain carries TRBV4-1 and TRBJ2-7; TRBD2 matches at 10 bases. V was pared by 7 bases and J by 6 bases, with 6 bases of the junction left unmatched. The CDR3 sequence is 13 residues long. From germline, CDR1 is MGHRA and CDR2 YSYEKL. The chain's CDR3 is CASTQREGSEQYF. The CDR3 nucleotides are TGCGCCAGCACCCAGCGGGAGGGGAGCGAGCAGTACTTC.

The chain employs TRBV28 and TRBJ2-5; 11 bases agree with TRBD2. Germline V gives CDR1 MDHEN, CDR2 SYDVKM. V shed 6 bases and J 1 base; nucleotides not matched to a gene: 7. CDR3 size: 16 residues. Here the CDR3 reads CASSLGTSGSQETQYF. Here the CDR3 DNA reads TGTGCCAGCAGCCTCGGGACTAGCGGCTCCCAAGAGACCCAGTACTTC.

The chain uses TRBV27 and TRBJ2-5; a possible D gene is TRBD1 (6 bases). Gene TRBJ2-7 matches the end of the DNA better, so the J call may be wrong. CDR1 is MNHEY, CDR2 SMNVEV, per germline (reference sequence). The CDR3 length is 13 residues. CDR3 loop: CASSPRGTYEQYF. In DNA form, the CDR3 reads TGTGCCAGCAGCCCCAGGGGTACCTACGAGCAGTACTTC.

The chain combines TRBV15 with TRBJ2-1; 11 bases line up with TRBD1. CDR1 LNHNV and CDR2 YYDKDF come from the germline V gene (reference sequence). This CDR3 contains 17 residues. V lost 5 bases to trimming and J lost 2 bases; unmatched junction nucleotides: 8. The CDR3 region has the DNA TGTGCCACCAGCTGGGACAGGGGGAGCTCCCCCTACAATGAGCAGTTCTTC. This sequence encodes CATSWDRGSSPYNEQFF.

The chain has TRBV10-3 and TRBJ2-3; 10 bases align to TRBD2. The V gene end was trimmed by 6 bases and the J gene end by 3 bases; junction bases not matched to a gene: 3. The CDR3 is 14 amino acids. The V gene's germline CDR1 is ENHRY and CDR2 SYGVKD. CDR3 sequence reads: CAISPAGGTDTQYF. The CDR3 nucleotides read TGTGCCATCAGCCCAGCGGGGGGGACAGATACGCAGTATTTT.

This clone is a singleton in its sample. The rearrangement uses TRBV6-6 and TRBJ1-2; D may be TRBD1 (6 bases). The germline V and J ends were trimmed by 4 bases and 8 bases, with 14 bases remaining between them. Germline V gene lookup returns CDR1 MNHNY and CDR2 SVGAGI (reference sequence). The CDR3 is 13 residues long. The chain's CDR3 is CASSLTGQGGYTF. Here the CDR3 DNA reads TGTGCCAGCAGTTTAACAGGGCAGGGGGGCTACACCTTC.

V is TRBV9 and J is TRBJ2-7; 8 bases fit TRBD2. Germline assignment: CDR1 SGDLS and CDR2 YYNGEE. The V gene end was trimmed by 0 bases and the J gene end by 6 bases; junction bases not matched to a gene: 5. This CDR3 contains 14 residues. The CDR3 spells CASSVGGGPREQYF. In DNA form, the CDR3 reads TGTGCCAGCAGCGTAGGCGGGGGGCCTCGCGAGCAGTACTTC.

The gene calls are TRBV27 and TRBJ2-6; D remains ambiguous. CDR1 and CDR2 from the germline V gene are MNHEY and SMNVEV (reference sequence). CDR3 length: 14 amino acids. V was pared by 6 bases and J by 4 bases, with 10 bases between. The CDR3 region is CASRSGPGANVLTF. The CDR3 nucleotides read TGTGCCAGCAGGTCCGGCCCCGGGGCCAACGTCCTGACTTTC.

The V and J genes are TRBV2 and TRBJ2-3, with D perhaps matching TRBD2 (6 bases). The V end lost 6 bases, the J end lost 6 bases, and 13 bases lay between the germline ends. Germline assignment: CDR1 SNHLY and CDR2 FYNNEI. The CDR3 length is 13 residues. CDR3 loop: CASSEGLLDTQYF. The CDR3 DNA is TGTGCCAGCAGCGAGGGACTTTTGGATACGCAGTATTTT.

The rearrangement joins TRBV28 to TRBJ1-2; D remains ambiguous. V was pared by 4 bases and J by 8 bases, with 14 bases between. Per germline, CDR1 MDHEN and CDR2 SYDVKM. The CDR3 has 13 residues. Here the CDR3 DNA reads TGTGCCAGCAGTTCGGACGGACTGAGGGGCTACACCTTC. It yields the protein CASSSDGLRGYTF.

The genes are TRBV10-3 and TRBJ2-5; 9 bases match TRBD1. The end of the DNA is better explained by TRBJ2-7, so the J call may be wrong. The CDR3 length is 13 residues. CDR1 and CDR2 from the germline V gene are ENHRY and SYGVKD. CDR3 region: CAISLTGGYEQYF. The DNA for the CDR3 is TGTGCCATCAGTTTGACAGGGGGGTACGAGCAGTACTTC.